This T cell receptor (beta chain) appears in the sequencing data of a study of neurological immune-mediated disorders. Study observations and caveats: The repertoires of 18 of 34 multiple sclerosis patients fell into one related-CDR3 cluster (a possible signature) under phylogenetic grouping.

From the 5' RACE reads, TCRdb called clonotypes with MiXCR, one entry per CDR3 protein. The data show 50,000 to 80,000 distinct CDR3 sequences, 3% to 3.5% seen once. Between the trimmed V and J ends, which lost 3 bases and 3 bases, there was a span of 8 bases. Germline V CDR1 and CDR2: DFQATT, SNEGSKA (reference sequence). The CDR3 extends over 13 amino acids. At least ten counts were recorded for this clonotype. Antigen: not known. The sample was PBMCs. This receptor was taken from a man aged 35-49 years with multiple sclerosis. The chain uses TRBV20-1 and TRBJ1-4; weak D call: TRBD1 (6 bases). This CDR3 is CSASRQANEKLFF. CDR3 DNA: TGCAGTGCTAGCCGACAGGCTAATGAAAAACTGTTTTTT.